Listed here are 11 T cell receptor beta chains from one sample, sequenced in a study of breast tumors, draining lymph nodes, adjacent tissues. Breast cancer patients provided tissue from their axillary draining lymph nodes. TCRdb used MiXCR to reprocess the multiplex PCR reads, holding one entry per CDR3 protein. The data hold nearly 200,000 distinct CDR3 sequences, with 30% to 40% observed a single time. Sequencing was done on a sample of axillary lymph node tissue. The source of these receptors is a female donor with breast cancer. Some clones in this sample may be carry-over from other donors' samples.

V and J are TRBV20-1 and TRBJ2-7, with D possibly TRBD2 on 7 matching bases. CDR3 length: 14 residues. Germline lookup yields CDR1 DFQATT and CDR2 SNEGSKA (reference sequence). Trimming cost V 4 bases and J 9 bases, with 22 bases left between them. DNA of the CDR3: TGCAGTGCTAACCCTAGGACTAGGGGGACGTTGCAGTACTTC. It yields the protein CSANPRTRGTLQYF.

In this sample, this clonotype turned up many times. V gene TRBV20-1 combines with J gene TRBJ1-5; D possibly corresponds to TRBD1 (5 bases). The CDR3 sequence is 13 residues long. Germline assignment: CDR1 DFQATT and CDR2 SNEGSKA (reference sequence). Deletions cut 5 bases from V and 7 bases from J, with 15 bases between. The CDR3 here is CSAEGAGRQPQHF. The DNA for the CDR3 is TGCAGTGCTGAAGGGGCAGGGCGCCAGCCCCAGCATTTT.

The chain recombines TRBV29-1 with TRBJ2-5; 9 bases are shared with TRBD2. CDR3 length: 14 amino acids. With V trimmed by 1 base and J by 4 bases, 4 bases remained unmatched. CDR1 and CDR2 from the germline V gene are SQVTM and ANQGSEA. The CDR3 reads CSVEGGGAPETQYF. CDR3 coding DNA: TGCAGCGTTGAAGGCGGGGGGGCCCCAGAGACCCAGTACTTC.

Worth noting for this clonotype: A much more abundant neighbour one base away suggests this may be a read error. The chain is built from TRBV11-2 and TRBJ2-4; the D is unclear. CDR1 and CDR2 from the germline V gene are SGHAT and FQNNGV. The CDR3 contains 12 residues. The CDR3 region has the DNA TGTGCCAGCAGCTTTGGCAAAAACACTCAGTACTTC. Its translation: CASSFGKNTQYF. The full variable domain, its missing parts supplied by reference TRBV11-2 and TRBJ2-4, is EAGVAQSPRYKIIEKRQSVAFWCNPISGHATLYWYQQILGQGPKLLIQFQNNGVVDDSQLPKDRFSAERLKGVDSTLKIQPAKLEDSAVYLCASSFGKNTQYFGAGTRLSVL.

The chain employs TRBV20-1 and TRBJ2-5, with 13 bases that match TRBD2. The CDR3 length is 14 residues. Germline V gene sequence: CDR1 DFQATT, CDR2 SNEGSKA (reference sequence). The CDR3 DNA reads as TGCAGCGTCGCGGGACTAGCGGGACAAGCGGCCCAGTACTTC. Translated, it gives CSVAGLAGQAAQYF.

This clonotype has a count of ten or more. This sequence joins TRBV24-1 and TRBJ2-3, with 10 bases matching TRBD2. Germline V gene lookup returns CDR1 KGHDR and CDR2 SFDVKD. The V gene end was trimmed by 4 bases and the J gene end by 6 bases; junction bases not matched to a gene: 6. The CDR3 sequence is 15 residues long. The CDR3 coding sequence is TGTGCCACCAGTGACTTTACTAGCGGGACGGATACGCAGTATTTT. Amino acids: CATSDFTSGTDTQYF.

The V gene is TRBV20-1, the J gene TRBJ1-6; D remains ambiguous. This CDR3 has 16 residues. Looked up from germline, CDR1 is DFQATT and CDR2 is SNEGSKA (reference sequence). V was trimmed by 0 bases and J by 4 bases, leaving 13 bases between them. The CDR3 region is CSARDGGLQYNSPLHF. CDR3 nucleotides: TGCAGTGCTAGAGATGGAGGACTCCAATATAATTCACCCCTCCACTTT.

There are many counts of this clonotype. CDR3 in DNA: TGTGCCAGCAGCCCCCAAACAGGGAACTCCTACAATGAGCAGTTCTTC. This translates into CASSPQTGNSYNEQFF. The chain links TRBV9 to TRBJ2-1, with D possibly matching TRBD1 (6 bases). The CDR3 has 16 residues. CDR1 and CDR2 (germline): SGDLS, YYNGEE. V was shortened by 4 bases and J by 0 bases, with 14 bases between the two germline ends.

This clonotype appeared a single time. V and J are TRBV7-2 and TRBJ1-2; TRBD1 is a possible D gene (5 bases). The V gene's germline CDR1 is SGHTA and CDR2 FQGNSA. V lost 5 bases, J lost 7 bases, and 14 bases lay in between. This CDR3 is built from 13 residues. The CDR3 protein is CASSLGTGVGYTF. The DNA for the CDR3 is TGTGCCAGCAGCCTAGGGACGGGGGTTGGCTACACCTTC.

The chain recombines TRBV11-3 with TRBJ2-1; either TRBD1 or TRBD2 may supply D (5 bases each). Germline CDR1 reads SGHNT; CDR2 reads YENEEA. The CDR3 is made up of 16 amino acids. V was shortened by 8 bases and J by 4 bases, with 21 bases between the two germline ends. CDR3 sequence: CASLPYAGTTYNEQFF. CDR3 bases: TGTGCCAGCTTACCATACGCCGGGACCACTTACAATGAGCAGTTCTTC.

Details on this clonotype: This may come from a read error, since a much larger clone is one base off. The CDR3 sequence: CANSRRDPGNTIYF. The CDR3 DNA is TGTGCCAACAGCCGCCGGGACCCTGGAAACACCATATATTTT. V gene TRBV3-1 combines with J gene TRBJ1-3; D is possibly TRBD1 (5 bases). The CDR3 sequence is 14 residues long. Germline CDR1 and CDR2: LGHDT and YNNKEL (reference sequence). Complete variable domain (other parts from reference TRBV3-1 and TRBJ1-3): DTAVSQTPKYLVTQMGNDKSIKCEQNLGHDTMYWYKQDSKKFLKIMFSYNNKELIINETVPNRFSPKSPDKAHLNLHINSLELGDSAVYFCANSRRDPGNTIYFGEGSWLTVV.